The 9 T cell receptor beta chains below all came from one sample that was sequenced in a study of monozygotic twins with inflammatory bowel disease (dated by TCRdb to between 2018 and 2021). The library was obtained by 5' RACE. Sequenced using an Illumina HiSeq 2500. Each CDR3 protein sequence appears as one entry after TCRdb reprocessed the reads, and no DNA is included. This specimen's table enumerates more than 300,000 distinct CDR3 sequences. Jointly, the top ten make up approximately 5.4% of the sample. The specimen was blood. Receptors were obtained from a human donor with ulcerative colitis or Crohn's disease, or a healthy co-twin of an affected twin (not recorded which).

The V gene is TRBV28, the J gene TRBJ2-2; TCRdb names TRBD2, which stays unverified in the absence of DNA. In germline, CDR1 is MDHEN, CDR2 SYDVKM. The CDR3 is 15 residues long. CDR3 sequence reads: CASTPSGSGSGELFF.

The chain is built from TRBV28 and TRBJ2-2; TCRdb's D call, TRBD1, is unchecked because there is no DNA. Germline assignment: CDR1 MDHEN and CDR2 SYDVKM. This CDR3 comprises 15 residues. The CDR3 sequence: CASSLPSGLTGELFF.

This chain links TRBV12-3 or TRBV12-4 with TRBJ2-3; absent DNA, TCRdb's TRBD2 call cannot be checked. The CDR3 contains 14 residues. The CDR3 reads CASSPGTTPDTQYF.

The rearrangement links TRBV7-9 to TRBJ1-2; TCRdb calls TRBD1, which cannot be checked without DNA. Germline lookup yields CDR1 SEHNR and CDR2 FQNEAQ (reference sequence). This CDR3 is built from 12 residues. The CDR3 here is CAIQQGSYGYTF.

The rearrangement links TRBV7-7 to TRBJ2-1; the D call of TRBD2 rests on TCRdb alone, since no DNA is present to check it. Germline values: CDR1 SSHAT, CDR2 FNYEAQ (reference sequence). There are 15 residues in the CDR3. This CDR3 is CASSLGVAGYNEQFF.

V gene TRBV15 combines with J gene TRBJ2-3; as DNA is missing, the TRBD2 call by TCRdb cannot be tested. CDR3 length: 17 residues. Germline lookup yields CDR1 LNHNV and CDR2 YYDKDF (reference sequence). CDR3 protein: CATSRATLAGITDTQYF.

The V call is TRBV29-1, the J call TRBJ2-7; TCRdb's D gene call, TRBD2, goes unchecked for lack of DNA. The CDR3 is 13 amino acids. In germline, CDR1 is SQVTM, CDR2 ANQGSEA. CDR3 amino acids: CSVRTSGSFEQYF.

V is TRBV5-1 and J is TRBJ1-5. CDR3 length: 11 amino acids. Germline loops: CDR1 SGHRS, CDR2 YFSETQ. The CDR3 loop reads CASIRRAPQHF.

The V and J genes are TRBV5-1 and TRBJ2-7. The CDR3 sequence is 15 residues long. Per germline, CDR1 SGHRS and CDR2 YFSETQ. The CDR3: CASSLALTMTDEQYF.